This T cell receptor (beta chain) was captured in a study of human T cells and chemical hapten exposure (dated by TCRdb to about 2021). Context from the whole study: Libraries were pooled for sequencing, and per-sample TCR yields varied mainly because of small differences in library volumes within the pool. For every blood RNA sample, sequencing covered both the TCR alpha and TCR beta chains. In alopecia patients, the study followed how the peripheral blood TCR repertoire changed in vivo over primary and secondary sensitization to diphenylcyclopropenone (DPC), a hapten.

This clonotype was seen at least ten times. It lacks a known antigen. The sample holds no much larger clone one base away, and base qualities are not on file. The study at large found these results: After repeated subsampling, changes were observed in the strength of the expansion versus patch-test correlation and in the threshold at which the correlation became significant. DPC sensitization did not change how many TCRs were above 1 in 1000 frequency, and no evidence was found of alterations in global repertoire structure.

The receptor library was made with 5' RACE. TCRdb records Illumina MiSeq as the sequencer. During library preparation, unique molecular identifiers were attached to individual cDNA molecules so that TCRs could be counted in a quantitative, reproducible way. Per the source publication's procedure: The median number of TCRs per sample was some 100,000, ranging from about 23,224 to 750,000. The Decombinator software suite was used to annotate V, J and CDR3 in the TCR reads. Every sample was subsampled to the same number of TCRs (28,000) for the PS versus PT1 abundance plots. Expanded TCRs were defined as absent before sensitization and observed at least eight times at the 2-week time point. The raw public reads went through TCRdb reprocessing: fastp at Q25, MiXCR clone calling, in-frame beta chains kept. Rows with one shared CDR3 protein collapse into an entry with the most common genes and DNA. The V and J calls shown here were made by TCRdb, not taken from the authors' results. The sample table holds about 140,000 distinct CDR3 sequences, of which approximately 4% were seen once. The ten largest clones represent around 1.5% of the sample.

Total RNA was isolated from unfractionated whole blood collected in Tempus Blood RNA tubes. A few healthy volunteers were used as TCR sequencing controls and were bled at day 0, 2 weeks and 6 weeks. The TCR comes from a female donor in good health.

The sequenced DNA: TGTGCCAGCAGCGCGACAGGGGGTTGGAGGACTGAAGCTTTCTTT. The encoded protein is CASSATGGWRTEAFF. The rearranged chain carries TRBV7-9 and TRBJ1-1; 9 of the junction bases match TRBD1. Via the germline V gene (reference sequence), CDR1 is SEHNR and CDR2 FQNEAQ. Measured from the cysteine to the phenylalanine, the CDR3 is 15 residues long. Solely the CDR3 DNA is kept, with 45 bases framed from the first base. Trimming leaves V shorter by 5 bases and J shorter by 5 bases, with the junction holding 9 bases beyond the gene matches. Beyond the CDR3, the reference TRBV7-9 and TRBJ1-1 genes provide the residues; the full variable domain reads: DTGVSQNPRHKITKRGQNVTFRCDPISEHNRLYWYRQTLGQGPEFLTYFQNEAQLEKSRLLSDRFSAERPKGSFSTLEIQRTEQGDSAMYLCASSATGGWRTEAFFGQGTRLTVV.